This TCR beta chain comes out of a study of blood T cells in healthy people across ages. On this clonotype itself: Its antigen is not known.

Sample-barcoded 5' priming and a J-beta primer mix drove a second PCR of roughly 6 to 12 cycles. MiXCR was run by TCRdb on the 5' RACE reads, yielding one entry per CDR3 protein. The repertoire holds approximately 800,000 distinct CDR3 sequences, 55% to 75% seen once, with over 20% in the top ten. The V end was cut by 10 bases, the J end by 5 bases, with 17 bases between. CDR3 length equals 13 residues. CDR1 and CDR2 from the germline V gene are LNHDA and SQIVND (reference sequence). Study-wide results and limits: There was a strong correlation between TCR beta diversity and naive T cell percentage.

What was sequenced was blood. The V and J genes are TRBV19 and TRBJ1-1; no clear D. This sequence originates from a man between 25 and 39 years old in good health. CDR3 bases: TGTGCCACACTTGAAGTCGATGGGACTGAAGCTTTCTTT. Protein product: CATLEVDGTEAFF.